A single sample gave rise to the 17 T cell receptor beta chains below, sequenced in a study of blood T cell repertoires in COVID-19. The method was immunoSEQ multiplex PCR; TCRdb's version includes in-frame clones alone and lacks a portion of them. The table shows 400,000 to 450,000 clones, with 90% occurring only once. Material for sequencing was PBMCs or T cells enriched from blood (not recorded which). All receptors come from a man younger than 30 who had recovered from COVID-19.

The chain uses TRBV3-1 (or the pseudogene TRBV3-2) and TRBJ2-1; TRBD2 is a possible D gene (6 bases). The V gene's germline CDR1 is LGHDT and CDR2 YNNKEL (reference sequence). This CDR3 is built from 17 residues. The V and J ends lost 1 base and 2 bases respectively, with 15 bases between them. The CDR3 sequence is CASSQGGLSEAYNEQFF. As DNA, the CDR3 is TGTGCCAGCAGCCAAGGCGGACTATCGGAGGCCTACAATGAGCAGTTCTTC.

The chain uses TRBV7-2 and TRBJ1-2; no definite D call. The V end was cut by 0 bases, the J end by 5 bases, with 4 bases between. Germline V gene sequence: CDR1 SGHTA, CDR2 FQGNSA. The CDR3 length is 12 residues. CDR3 DNA: TGTGCCAGCAGCTTAGCGCTATATGGCTACACCTTC. Translated: CASSLALYGYTF.

This chain connects TRBV2 to TRBJ2-3; the D is unclear. Germline V CDR1 and CDR2: SNHLY, FYNNEI. Trimming cost V 6 bases and J 3 bases, with 13 bases left between them. The CDR3 loop spans 14 amino acids. The CDR3 loop is CASSEQVETDTQYF. CDR3 bases: TGTGCCAGCAGCGAACAAGTAGAGACAGATACGCAGTATTTT.

This chain uses TRBV19 with TRBJ2-2; tentatively, D is TRBD1 (6 bases). There are 14 residues in the CDR3. Trimming cost V 5 bases and J 6 bases, with 13 bases left between them. Germline CDR1 LNHDA, CDR2 SQIVND (reference sequence). The CDR3 is CASSRRGEAGELFF. The CDR3 DNA is TGTGCCAGTAGTCGCAGGGGTGAGGCCGGGGAGCTGTTTTTT.

This chain uses TRBV9 with TRBJ2-4, with a weak D call TRBD1 (6 bases). V was pared by 4 bases and J by 4 bases, with 15 bases between. The CDR3 is made up of 15 amino acids. CDR1 is SGDLS and CDR2 is YYNGEE in the germline V gene. The CDR3 sequence: CASSPSTGMKNIQYF. CDR3 coding DNA: TGTGCCAGCAGCCCTTCTACAGGGATGAAAAACATTCAGTACTTC.

The chain is built from TRBV11-3 and TRBJ2-1; 7 bases are shared with TRBD1. Trimming at V came to 5 bases and at J to 4 bases, leaving 5 bases not matched to a gene. The CDR3 runs 14 residues. The germline CDR1 and CDR2 sequences are SGHNT and YENEEA. The CDR3 DNA reads TGTGCCAGCAGCCCGGGGACAGATTACAATGAGCAGTTCTTC. It specifies CASSPGTDYNEQFF.

The rearrangement joins TRBV7-8 to TRBJ2-5; tentatively, D is TRBD2 (5 bases). This CDR3 comprises 13 residues. V was shortened by 2 bases and J by 5 bases, with 9 bases between the two germline ends. CDR1 and CDR2 from the germline V gene are SGHVS and FQNEAQ. The CDR3 bases are TGTGCCAGCAGCTTATGGGGAGAGGAGACCCAGTACTTC. This sequence encodes CASSLWGEETQYF. The variable domain in full, with the rest retrieved from reference TRBV7-8 and TRBJ2-5, is GAGVSQSPRYKVAKRGQDVALRCDPISGHVSLFWYQQALGQGPEFLTYFQNEAQLDKSGLPSDRFFAERPEGSVSTLKIQRTQQEDSAVYLCASSLWGEETQYFGPGTRLLVL.

This chain joins TRBV7-3 and TRBJ2-4; D perhaps matches TRBD1 (6 bases). The CDR3 contains 15 residues. Germline CDR1 is SGHTA and CDR2 is FQGTGA. The V gene lost 4 bases and the J gene lost 0 bases, with 10 bases spanning the gap. The CDR3 sequence is CASSSFRGAKNIQYF. DNA of the CDR3: TGTGCCAGCAGCTCATTCAGGGGAGCCAAAAACATTCAGTACTTC. The whole variable domain, filled in from reference TRBV7-3 and TRBJ2-4, reads GAGVSQTPSNKVTEKGKYVELRCDPISGHTALYWYRQSLGQGPEFLIYFQGTGAADDSGLPNDRFFAVRPEGSVSTLKIQRTERGDSAVYLCASSSFRGAKNIQYFGAGTRLSVL.

This clone was seen once. The chain couples TRBV3-1 (or the pseudogene TRBV3-2) to TRBJ1-5; maybe TRBD1 (5 bases). Germline values: CDR1 LGHDT, CDR2 YNNKEL (reference sequence). Between the trimmed V and J ends, which lost 4 bases and 4 bases, there was a span of 11 bases. The CDR3 spans 14 residues. CDR3 in DNA: TGTGCCAGCAGCCCGGGGACTGCGAATCAGCCCCAGCATTTT. Translation gives CASSPGTANQPQHF.

The chain couples TRBV6-5 to TRBJ1-2; no reliable D call. V lost 4 bases, J lost 0 bases, and 15 bases lay in between. This CDR3 is built from 16 residues. Per the germline V gene, CDR1 is MNHEY and CDR2 is SVGAGI. Here the CDR3 DNA reads TGTGCCAGCAGTTCGGGGTCGCGTTTGGCTAACTATGGCTACACCTTC. Amino acids: CASSSGSRLANYGYTF.

The chain is built from TRBV2 and TRBJ1-5; no clear D. The germline CDR1 and CDR2 sequences are SNHLY and FYNNEI. This CDR3 has 12 residues. Trimming left V 6 bases short and J 4 bases short, with 7 bases between. The CDR3 is CASRVLNQPQHF. DNA of the CDR3: TGTGCCAGCAGGGTTCTAAATCAGCCCCAGCATTTT.

The V and J genes are TRBV7-9 and TRBJ2-7; 7 positions match TRBD1. The germline V gene has CDR1 SEHNR and CDR2 FQNEAQ (reference sequence). CDR3 length: 14 residues. The V segment lost 7 bases and the J segment 5 bases; nucleotides outside the gene matches: 11. The CDR3 DNA sequence: TGTGCCAGCAACAAACCCGGGGACAGTCACGAGCAGTACTTC. Translation gives CASNKPGDSHEQYF.

This chain joins TRBV5-1 and TRBJ2-5; tentatively, D is TRBD1 (6 bases). This CDR3 has 15 amino acids. CDR1 and CDR2 (germline): SGHRS, YFSETQ. The V end was cut by 0 bases, the J end by 4 bases, with 13 bases between. CDR3: CASSLGVRGGETQYF. DNA of the CDR3: TGCGCCAGCAGCTTGGGGGTCAGGGGCGGAGAGACCCAGTACTTC.

V gene TRBV6-5 combines with J gene TRBJ2-5; no reliable D call. CDR1 is MNHEY and CDR2 is SVGAGI in the germline V gene. V shed 8 bases and J shed 4 bases, with 14 bases lying between them. The CDR3 has 13 residues. The CDR3: CASAEYYTETQYF. In DNA form, the CDR3 reads TGTGCCAGCGCCGAGTATTATACAGAGACCCAGTACTTC.

In this sample, this clone turned up once. The chain couples TRBV19 to TRBJ1-5, with D hard to call. The length of the CDR3 is 15 residues. From germline, CDR1 is LNHDA and CDR2 SQIVND (reference sequence). The V end was cut by 1 base, the J end by 6 bases, with 13 bases between. The CDR3 sequence is CASSIGLLGVQPQHF. CDR3 DNA: TGTGCCAGTAGTATAGGTCTCCTGGGAGTTCAGCCCCAGCATTTT.

The V gene is TRBV7-2, the J gene TRBJ1-2; perhaps TRBD1 as D (5 bases). This CDR3 is 15 amino acids long. Germline V gene data show CDR1 as SGHTA and CDR2 as FQGNSA. Trimming pared 2 bases from V and 8 bases from J, leaving 18 bases between. The chain's CDR3 is CASSLKTRTPWGYTF. Written as DNA, the CDR3 is TGTGCCAGCAGCTTAAAGACAAGGACACCTTGGGGCTACACCTTC.

The V gene is TRBV7-2, the J gene TRBJ1-6; D not certain. The CDR3 is made up of 12 amino acids. Trimming left V 2 bases short and J 9 bases short, with 5 bases between. Germline CDR1 SGHTA, CDR2 FQGNSA. CDR3 in DNA: TGTGCCAGCAGCTTAAGAGGTTCACCCCTCCACTTT. Translating gives CASSLRGSPLHF.